Sequencing of this T cell receptor beta chain was carried out in a study of OX40 agonist ivuxolimab in advanced cancers. Study as a whole: Patients got intravenous ivuxolimab at 0.01 to 10 mg/kg every 2 weeks.

V lost 5 bases, J lost 4 bases, and 11 bases lay in between. CDR1 MDHEN and CDR2 SYDVKM come from the germline V gene. The CDR3 totals 13 residues. Only in-frame clones appear in the TCRdb table, and some are missing; sequencing was by immunoSEQ multiplex PCR. This sample carries tens of thousands of clones, about nine tenths of them seen once, and the ten largest clones take about 4%. This TCR came from an adult with an advanced solid tumor such as melanoma, head and neck, liver or kidney cancer. The chain has TRBV28 and TRBJ2-5; D might be TRBD1 or TRBD2, each matching 5 bases. The sample in question was CD4+ or CD8+ T cells sorted from blood, obtained in a trial of the OX40 agonist ivuxolimab. The CDR3 here is CASSPGALETQYF. In DNA form, the CDR3 reads TGTGCCAGCAGTCCCGGGGCCTTAGAGACCCAGTACTTC.